A selection of T cell receptor beta chains follows, all from one sample in a study of T cells in Graves' hyperthyroidism and ophthalmopathy. TCRdb reprocessed the multiplex PCR reads via MiXCR and lists one record per CDR3 protein. The repertoire holds around 270,000 distinct CDR3 sequences, with roughly 18% as singletons. Sequencing was done on a sample of blood. The receptors were sampled from a man aged 50 to 60 with Graves' ophthalmopathy. Each CDR3 is given with its conserved first and last residue. Each record gives: clone size, V gene, J gene, D gene, CDR3 DNA, CDR3 protein. The D gene is left open where the match is weak. Only some rows state a clone size, as once, few, many or a class for expanded clones.

abundance: many; v_gene: TRBV27; j_gene: TRBJ2-3; d_gene: -; CDR3nt: TGTGCCAGCAGTCCAAACACAGATACGCAGTATTTT; CDR3aa: CASSPNTDTQYF
abundance: -; v_gene: TRBV10-3; j_gene: TRBJ1-5; d_gene: -; CDR3nt: TGTGCCATCAGTGAGTCAGCCAATCAGCCCCAGCATTTT; CDR3aa: CAISESANQPQHF
abundance: -; v_gene: TRBV10-2; j_gene: TRBJ1-1; d_gene: TRBD1; CDR3nt: TGCGCCAGCCAACAGGGGGCTGGGGTGGAAGCTTTCTTT; CDR3aa: CASQQGAGVEAFF
abundance: -; v_gene: TRBV7-3; j_gene: TRBJ2-1; d_gene: TRBD2; CDR3nt: TGTGCCAGCAGCTTAGAACTAGCGGCAGGTTACAATGAGCAGTTCTTC; CDR3aa: CASSLELAAGYNEQFF
abundance: many; v_gene: TRBV9; j_gene: TRBJ1-6; d_gene: -; CDR3nt: TGTGCCAGCAGCCCCGAGGGGGTGAGCTCACCCCTCCACTTT; CDR3aa: CASSPEGVSSPLHF
abundance: many; v_gene: TRBV5-6; j_gene: TRBJ1-1; d_gene: -; CDR3nt: TGTGCCAGCAGCTTCGCCAGGACTGACCCCAGGGCCACTGAAGCTTTCTTT; CDR3aa: CASSFARTDPRATEAFF
abundance: many; v_gene: TRBV11-3; j_gene: TRBJ1-1; d_gene: -; CDR3nt: TGTGCCAGCAGCTCCCGAGCGCACGGCGTAGCTTTCTTT; CDR3aa: CASSSRAHGVAFF
abundance: few; v_gene: TRBV20-1; j_gene: TRBJ2-1; d_gene: TRBD2; CDR3nt: TGCAGTGGAAGACTAGCGGGAGGCAATGAGCAGTTCTTC; CDR3aa: CSGRLAGGNEQFF
abundance: many; v_gene: TRBV28; j_gene: TRBJ1-1; d_gene: -; CDR3nt: TGTGCCAGTACCGGACAGATGAACACTGAAGCTTTCTTT; CDR3aa: CASTGQMNTEAFF
abundance: -; v_gene: TRBV9; j_gene: TRBJ2-1; d_gene: TRBD1; CDR3nt: TGTGCCAGCAGCTCCCGGACAGGGATAGGGCCCAGTGAGCAGTTCTTC; CDR3aa: CASSSRTGIGPSEQFF
abundance: many; v_gene: TRBV7-9; j_gene: TRBJ2-3; d_gene: -; CDR3nt: TGTGCCAGCAGCCTAGATGTTGGACTTCGCACAGATACGCAGTATTTT; CDR3aa: CASSLDVGLRTDTQYF
abundance: few; v_gene: TRBV7-9; j_gene: TRBJ1-3; d_gene: TRBD1; CDR3nt: TGTGCCAGCAGCCAGACAGGGGGAATCTCTGGAAACACCATATATTTT; CDR3aa: CASSQTGGISGNTIYF
abundance: -; v_gene: TRBV6-5; j_gene: TRBJ1-1; d_gene: -; CDR3nt: TGTGCCAGCAGTTACTCGATGAGCACTGGGGGGGGGCTCGCTGAAGCTTTCTTT; CDR3aa: CASSYSMSTGGGLAEAFF
abundance: many; v_gene: TRBV6-1; j_gene: TRBJ1-2; d_gene: -; CDR3nt: TGTGCCAGCAGCAAAGAGGAGGGGTATGGCTACACCTTC; CDR3aa: CASSKEEGYGYTF
abundance: few; v_gene: TRBV12-3/TRBV12-4; j_gene: TRBJ1-5; d_gene: -; CDR3nt: TGTGCCAGCAGTTCCCTTGCGCTGGCTAGCAATCAGCCCCAGCATTTT; CDR3aa: CASSSLALASNQPQHF
abundance: many; v_gene: TRBV28; j_gene: TRBJ1-1; d_gene: -; CDR3nt: TGTGCCAGCAAGACAGCTAACACTGAAGCTTTCTTT; CDR3aa: CASKTANTEAFF
abundance: few; v_gene: TRBV12-3/TRBV12-4; j_gene: TRBJ2-3; d_gene: TRBD2; CDR3nt: TGTGCCAGCAGTCAATTTTCGACTAGCGGGAACGCAGATACGCAGTATTTT; CDR3aa: CASSQFSTSGNADTQYF
abundance: few; v_gene: TRBV24-1; j_gene: TRBJ2-3; d_gene: -; CDR3nt: TGTGCCACCGCCCCGAGACAGGTCTCCACAGATACGCAGTATTTT; CDR3aa: CATAPRQVSTDTQYF
abundance: many; v_gene: TRBV12-3/TRBV12-4; j_gene: TRBJ2-7; d_gene: -; CDR3nt: TGTGCCAGCAGTTTAAGTAATTTGAGCTCCTACGAGCAGTACTTC; CDR3aa: CASSLSNLSSYEQYF
abundance: -; v_gene: TRBV10-3; j_gene: TRBJ2-3; d_gene: TRBD1; CDR3nt: TGTGCCATCATGGGACAGGGGTCCACAGATACGCAGTATTTT; CDR3aa: CAIMGQGSTDTQYF
abundance: few; v_gene: TRBV30; j_gene: TRBJ2-5; d_gene: TRBD1; CDR3nt: TGTGCCTGGGGATCCACAGGGGAGGAGACCCAGTACTTC; CDR3aa: CAWGSTGEETQYF
abundance: -; v_gene: TRBV28; j_gene: TRBJ1-6; d_gene: -; CDR3nt: TGTGCCAGCAGCCTCAGGACCTATAATTCACCCCTCCACTTT; CDR3aa: CASSLRTYNSPLHF
abundance: many; v_gene: TRBV3-1; j_gene: TRBJ1-2; d_gene: TRBD1; CDR3nt: TGTGCCAGCAGCCCGGAACAGGGGGCGAGGTATGGCTACACCTTC; CDR3aa: CASSPEQGARYGYTF
abundance: few; v_gene: TRBV7-2; j_gene: TRBJ1-5; d_gene: -; CDR3nt: TGTGCCAGCAGCTTGGACTTCAATCAGCCCCAGCATTTT; CDR3aa: CASSLDFNQPQHF
abundance: many; v_gene: TRBV5-4; j_gene: TRBJ2-7; d_gene: TRBD2; CDR3nt: TGTGCCAGCAGCTTGCCGGGAGGGAGCTCCTACGAGCAGTACTTC; CDR3aa: CASSLPGGSSYEQYF
abundance: many; v_gene: TRBV5-1; j_gene: TRBJ2-1; d_gene: -; CDR3nt: TGCGCCAGCAGCTTGTACGACCGAAATGAGCAGTTCTTC; CDR3aa: CASSLYDRNEQFF
abundance: many; v_gene: TRBV5-1; j_gene: TRBJ2-1; d_gene: -; CDR3nt: TGCGCCAGCAGCTTAGGGACACGGACCGAAGAGCAGTTCTTC; CDR3aa: CASSLGTRTEEQFF
abundance: -; v_gene: TRBV24-1; j_gene: TRBJ2-1; d_gene: TRBD2; CDR3nt: TGTGCCACCAGTGATGCCGGGACTAGCAGGAGGAGGAATGAGCAGTTCTTC; CDR3aa: CATSDAGTSRRRNEQFF
abundance: few; v_gene: TRBV19; j_gene: TRBJ2-3; d_gene: TRBD2; CDR3nt: TGTGCCAGTAGTATGGAAGCTAGCGGGAGGGCCAAAGATACGCAGTATTTT; CDR3aa: CASSMEASGRAKDTQYF
abundance: many; v_gene: TRBV7-3; j_gene: TRBJ1-1; d_gene: TRBD1; CDR3nt: TGTGCCAGCAGCCCTCAGGGGGTGGGGGCGTGGACTGAAGCTTTCTTT; CDR3aa: CASSPQGVGAWTEAFF
abundance: -; v_gene: TRBV7-3; j_gene: TRBJ1-6; d_gene: -; CDR3nt: TGTGCCAGCAGCTTATCTTGGCCGAGTTCACCCCTCCACTTT; CDR3aa: CASSLSWPSSPLHF
abundance: many; v_gene: TRBV6-7; j_gene: TRBJ1-5; d_gene: -; CDR3nt: TGTGCCAGCAGTTCGGACCACGGGATCTATCAGCCCCAGCATTTT; CDR3aa: CASSSDHGIYQPQHF
abundance: -; v_gene: TRBV5-1; j_gene: TRBJ2-2; d_gene: -; CDR3nt: TGCGCCAGCAGCTTGTTTCCTACCGGGGAGCTGTTTTTT; CDR3aa: CASSLFPTGELFF
abundance: many; v_gene: TRBV11-1; j_gene: TRBJ1-1; d_gene: -; CDR3nt: TGTGCCAGCAGCTTGGCGCATGAAGCTTTCTTT; CDR3aa: CASSLAHEAFF
abundance: -; v_gene: TRBV19; j_gene: TRBJ2-7; d_gene: TRBD2; CDR3nt: TGTGCCAGTAGTATACTAGCGGGAGTGGTCTACGAGCAGTACTTC; CDR3aa: CASSILAGVVYEQYF
abundance: many; v_gene: TRBV27; j_gene: TRBJ2-7; d_gene: TRBD1; CDR3nt: TGTGCCAGCTGGAAGGACAGGCCCCCCTACGAGCAGTACTTC; CDR3aa: CASWKDRPPYEQYF
abundance: -; v_gene: TRBV5-5; j_gene: TRBJ2-3; d_gene: TRBD2; CDR3nt: TGTGCCAGCAGCTTGGATTCTAGCGGGAGAGGAGATACGCAGTATTTT; CDR3aa: CASSLDSSGRGDTQYF
abundance: many; v_gene: TRBV7-9; j_gene: TRBJ2-5; d_gene: -; CDR3nt: TGTGCCAGCAGTTCGACCCCACAGGTCCAAGAGACCCAGTACTTC; CDR3aa: CASSSTPQVQETQYF
abundance: -; v_gene: TRBV19; j_gene: TRBJ2-1; d_gene: TRBD2; CDR3nt: TGTGCCAGTAGTCCACCCTCGGGACTAGCGGATTACAATGAGCAGTTCTTC; CDR3aa: CASSPPSGLADYNEQFF
abundance: few; v_gene: TRBV30; j_gene: TRBJ2-2; d_gene: TRBD1; CDR3nt: TGTGCCTGGACCCAGGACAGGGGATGGGACACCGGGGAGCTGTTTTTT; CDR3aa: CAWTQDRGWDTGELFF
abundance: many; v_gene: TRBV20-1; j_gene: TRBJ1-6; d_gene: -; CDR3nt: TGCAGTGCTAGTTTAGGCCGGCGACAGAATTCACCCCTCCACTTT; CDR3aa: CSASLGRRQNSPLHF
abundance: -; v_gene: TRBV7-9; j_gene: TRBJ2-5; d_gene: -; CDR3nt: TGTGCCAGCAGCTTAGCGGGTCAGCAAGAGACCCAGTACTTC; CDR3aa: CASSLAGQQETQYF
abundance: few; v_gene: TRBV30; j_gene: TRBJ2-4; d_gene: -; CDR3nt: TGTGCCTGGAGTTCCCATAGGGTAGTCGCTACGTACTTC; CDR3aa: CAWSSHRVVATYF
abundance: few; v_gene: TRBV7-6; j_gene: TRBJ2-5; d_gene: TRBD1; CDR3nt: TGTGCCAGCAGCTCGACAGGGGGTAGCGAGACCCAGTACTTC; CDR3aa: CASSSTGGSETQYF
abundance: -; v_gene: TRBV4-2; j_gene: TRBJ1-2; d_gene: -; CDR3nt: TGTGCCAGCAGCCAACAGGATGGGTATGGCTACACCTTC; CDR3aa: CASSQQDGYGYTF
abundance: many; v_gene: TRBV20-1; j_gene: TRBJ2-7; d_gene: TRBD2; CDR3nt: TGCAGTGCTTTCACAACCCAGCGGGAGAGTTACGAGCAGTACTTC; CDR3aa: CSAFTTQRESYEQYF
abundance: few; v_gene: TRBV9; j_gene: TRBJ1-5; d_gene: -; CDR3nt: TGTGCCAGCAGCGTAGAAGGTCAGGGAGCGCAGCCCCAGCATTTT; CDR3aa: CASSVEGQGAQPQHF
abundance: -; v_gene: TRBV4-3; j_gene: TRBJ2-3; d_gene: TRBD2; CDR3nt: TGCGCCAGCAGCCGACAAGCGGGGGGGAGCACAGATACGCAGTATTTT; CDR3aa: CASSRQAGGSTDTQYF